This entry lists 22 T cell receptor beta chains sequenced from one sample in a study of blood T cell repertoires in COVID-19. Method: immunoSEQ multiplex PCR; TCRdb's copy keeps in-frame clones and lacks some. There are 85,000 to 120,000 clones in the sample; 75% to 95% occur only once, and 4.2% lies in the top ten. The sample taken for sequencing was peripheral blood. Receptors originate from a man between 18 and 29 years old with acute or convalescent COVID-19.

In DNA form, the CDR3 reads TGCAGTGCTACACAGGGGGGTGAAGCTTTCTTT. This gives the protein CSATQGGEAFF. The chain uses TRBV20-1 and TRBJ1-1; 8 bases are shared with TRBD1. V trimming: 4 bases; J trimming: 7 bases; junction bases outside the gene matches: 2. CDR1 DFQATT and CDR2 SNEGSKA come from the germline V gene (reference sequence). The CDR3 is 11 residues long.

The V gene is TRBV5-1, the J gene TRBJ2-3; TRBD2 matches 14 bases. Trimming cost V 4 bases and J 6 bases; bases outside gene matches: 10. The CDR3 has 17 residues. The V gene's germline CDR1 is SGHRS and CDR2 YFSETQ. CDR3 sequence reads: CASSQGLAGGSSDTQYF. The CDR3 DNA reads as TGCGCCAGCAGCCAAGGACTAGCGGGAGGTAGTTCGGATACGCAGTATTTT.

This chain connects TRBV18 to TRBJ2-7; 9 bases line up with TRBD1. This CDR3 contains 15 residues. Trimming took 3 bases from V and 7 from J; bases not matched to a gene: 10. Germline CDR1 reads KGHSH; CDR2 reads LQKENI. CDR3 sequence reads: CASSPLTGTGLEQYF. DNA for the CDR3: TGTGCCAGCTCACCCCTAACCGGGACAGGGTTGGAGCAGTACTTC.

As for this clone: Other nucleotide sequences in the sample specify the same CDR3. This chain links TRBV11-2 with TRBJ1-4; no definite D call. Trimming took off 1 base at V and 8 bases at J, with 5 bases between the two ends. The CDR3 is 12 amino acids. Germline CDR1 SGHAT, CDR2 FQNNGV. The CDR3 nucleotides read TGTGCCAGCAGCTTAGTAAGCGAAAAACTGTTTTTT. It specifies CASSLVSEKLFF.

The chain joins TRBV2 to TRBJ1-2; TRBD1 might be the D (6 bases). Germline V gene lookup returns CDR1 SNHLY and CDR2 FYNNEI. V lost 5 bases, J lost 13 bases, and 23 bases lay in between. The CDR3 is 14 residues long. The DNA of the CDR3 is TGTGCCAGCAGTTTCGGACAGCTTATGGGTGTTTCCACCTTC. Protein: CASSFGQLMGVSTF.

V and J are TRBV6-5 and TRBJ2-3, with TRBD1 identical over 9 bases. This CDR3 contains 15 residues. V shed 6 bases and J 4 bases; nucleotides not matched to a gene: 8. CDR1 is MNHEY, CDR2 SVGAGI, per germline. The CDR3 bases are TGTGCCAGCAGAGACCGGGACAGGGTCTCAGATACGCAGTATTTT. Its translation: CASRDRDRVSDTQYF.

This clone was seen only once. This chain joins TRBV27 and TRBJ1-5; no clear D gene. Germline CDR1 is MNHEY and CDR2 is SMNVEV (reference sequence). The CDR3 loop spans 15 amino acids. With 2 bases removed from V and 0 bases from J, the gap between germline ends came to 8 bases. The CDR3 protein is CASSLEGYSNQPQHF. The DNA of the CDR3 is TGTGCCAGCAGTTTAGAGGGCTATAGCAATCAGCCCCAGCATTTT.

This clone turned up a few times. V is TRBV6-5 and J is TRBJ2-7; 10 nucleotides match TRBD2. Per the germline V gene, CDR1 is MNHEY and CDR2 is SVGAGI. V lost 0 bases to trimming and J lost 3 bases; unmatched junction nucleotides: 5. The CDR3 runs 16 residues. The CDR3 spells CASSYSTLAGSYEQYF. The CDR3 region has the DNA TGTGCCAGCAGTTACTCGACACTAGCGGGGAGCTACGAGCAGTACTTC.

The chain is built from TRBV12-3 or TRBV12-4 and TRBJ1-1, with 10 nucleotides matching TRBD1. V lost 4 bases and J lost 11; bases outside the gene matches: 4. This CDR3 comprises 12 residues. In nucleotides, the CDR3 is TGTGCCAGCAGTTACGGACAGGGGGAGGCTTTCTTT. Amino acids: CASSYGQGEAFF.

The chain joins TRBV29-1 to TRBJ2-1, with TRBD2 matching over 7 bases. The V gene end was trimmed by 4 bases and the J gene end by 6 bases; junction bases not matched to a gene: 18. This CDR3 is built from 17 residues. The V gene's germline CDR1 is SQVTM and CDR2 ANQGSEA. CDR3 sequence reads: CSVGDGPSGVDGNEQFF. The CDR3 bases are TGCAGCGTTGGAGACGGCCCTAGCGGAGTGGACGGCAATGAGCAGTTCTTC.

The chain has TRBV7-9 and TRBJ1-2; TRBD1 matches 9 bases. V shed 5 bases and J 4 bases; nucleotides not matched to a gene: 11. From germline, CDR1 is SEHNR and CDR2 FQNEAQ (reference sequence). This CDR3 spans 16 amino acids. DNA of the CDR3: TGTGCCAGCAGCATCCGGGACAGGGAAAGTAGCTATGGCTACACCTTC. Translated, it gives CASSIRDRESSYGYTF.

The chain recombines TRBV5-1 with TRBJ2-5; perhaps TRBD2 as D (6 bases). Trimming removed 0 bases at V and 3 bases at J, with 12 bases between. Germline lookup yields CDR1 SGHRS and CDR2 YFSETQ. This CDR3 is 15 amino acids long. CDR3 DNA sequence: TGCGCCAGCAGCTTGGGCCGGCTAGCGAAAGAGACCCAGTACTTC. Its protein product is CASSLGRLAKETQYF.

The chain couples TRBV19 to TRBJ1-1, with a possible D match to TRBD1 (5 bases). V was shortened by 1 base and J by 1 base, with 7 bases between the two germline ends. CDR3 length equals 14 residues. CDR1 is LNHDA and CDR2 is SQIVND in the germline V gene (reference sequence). The CDR3, as DNA: TGTGCCAGTAGTATAGGACAGCAGAACACTGAAGCTTTCTTT. This gives the protein CASSIGQQNTEAFF.

This chain links TRBV5-1 with TRBJ1-6, with D possibly matching TRBD1 (6 bases). The CDR3 sequence is 18 residues long. The ends were cut back, 3 bases at V and 0 bases at J, with 16 bases in the middle. Germline V gene sequence: CDR1 SGHRS, CDR2 YFSETQ. The CDR3 loop reads CASSSGTGLSSYNSPLHF. In DNA form, the CDR3 reads TGCGCCAGCAGCTCGGGAACAGGGTTAAGCTCCTATAATTCACCCCTCCACTTT.

V usage is TRBV5-6 and J usage is TRBJ1-2; 10 bases agree with TRBD1. V lost 0 bases and J lost 6; bases outside the gene matches: 2. The CDR3 covers 14 residues. The germline gives CDR1 SGHDT, CDR2 YYEEEE. CDR3: CASSLGQGANGYTF. In DNA, the CDR3 is TGTGCCAGCAGCTTGGGACAGGGGGCAAATGGCTACACCTTC.

This chain links TRBV7-9 with TRBJ2-7; 10 bases agree with TRBD1. J lost 4 bases, V lost 5 bases, and 5 bases had no gene match. The length of the CDR3 is 14 residues. Germline V gene data show CDR1 as SEHNR and CDR2 as FQNEAQ (reference sequence). The CDR3 region is CASSLGTGVYEQYF. DNA for the CDR3: TGTGCCAGCAGCCTCGGGACAGGGGTTTACGAGCAGTACTTC.

The chain employs TRBV12-3 or TRBV12-4 and TRBJ1-2; D might be TRBD1 (6 bases). V was trimmed by 5 bases and J by 4 bases, leaving 11 bases between them. The CDR3 runs 13 residues. CDR3: CASSPGQPYGYTF. The CDR3 coding sequence is TGTGCCAGCAGTCCCGGACAGCCCTATGGCTACACCTTC.

The chain uses TRBV6-5 and TRBJ1-6; 9 positions match TRBD1. V shed 4 bases and J 8 bases; nucleotides not matched to a gene: 9. CDR1 is MNHEY and CDR2 is SVGAGI in the germline V gene. This CDR3 is 16 amino acids long. The CDR3 protein is CASSSQQGAAYSPLHF. CDR3 bases: TGTGCCAGCAGTTCCCAACAGGGGGCCGCGTATTCACCCCTCCACTTT.

The rearrangement uses TRBV2 and TRBJ1-1; D remains ambiguous. The V gene's germline CDR1 is SNHLY and CDR2 FYNNEI. V lost 8 bases and J lost 0, with 13 bases in between. This CDR3 spans 14 amino acids. CDR3 sequence: CASLKEGMNTEAFF. In DNA form, the CDR3 reads TGTGCCAGCTTAAAAGAGGGTATGAACACTGAAGCTTTCTTT.

V is TRBV29-1 and J is TRBJ2-1; D is possibly TRBD2 (6 bases). CDR3 length: 16 amino acids. The V gene lost 7 bases and the J gene lost 8 bases, with 27 bases spanning the gap. Per germline, CDR1 SQVTM and CDR2 ANQGSEA. CDR3 amino acids: CSGLGPAGRKSDEQFF. The CDR3 DNA sequence: TGCAGCGGGTTGGGGCCTGCAGGGAGGAAGAGCGATGAGCAGTTCTTC.

Remarks on this clone: Other nucleotide sequences in the sample specify the same CDR3. The chain is built from TRBV24-1 and TRBJ1-1; D possibly corresponds to TRBD1 (6 bases). CDR1 and CDR2 from the germline V gene are KGHDR and SFDVKD. The CDR3 has 13 amino acids. V lost 6 bases and J lost 0, with 7 bases in between. The CDR3 sequence is CATSQGMNTEAFF. The CDR3 DNA reads TGTGCCACCAGTCAGGGGATGAACACTGAAGCTTTCTTT.

The chain is built from TRBV30 and TRBJ1-5; D is perhaps TRBD1 (5 bases). V was cut by 1 base and J by 0 bases, with 7 bases left in between. This CDR3 region has 14 residues. CDR1 and CDR2 from the germline V gene are GTSNPN and SVGIG (reference sequence). CDR3 coding DNA: TGTGCCTGGAGTGGACAGATTAGCAATCAGCCCCAGCATTTT. Residues: CAWSGQISNQPQHF.